This T cell receptor beta chain comes out of a study of T-cell memory formation after mild COVID-19. Study observations and caveats: Contracting CD4+ clones lay largely in CM and EM, with CD8+ ones residing in EMRA.

TCR alpha and TCR beta cDNA libraries carrying sample barcodes and UMIs were produced by 5'RACE using constant-segment primers. MiXCR was run by TCRdb on the 5' RACE reads, yielding one entry per CDR3 protein. The sample has 450,000 or so distinct CDR3 sequences, around 27% seen once. The CDR3 contains 12 residues. The germline V gene encodes CDR1 MDHEN and CDR2 SYDVKM. The V gene lost 6 bases and the J gene lost 6 bases, with 11 bases spanning the gap. As to this clonotype: The antigen remains undetermined.

The clonotype was recovered from an adult woman who had mild COVID-19 (a few samples of this study predate the infection). Cell type and time point are not known. This chain uses TRBV28 with TRBJ1-1; D is ambiguous. Sequencing was done on a sample of PBMCs or a T cell subset sorted from them (not recorded which). The CDR3 DNA follows: TGTGCCAGCAGCACCCCCCGCTCTGAAGCTTTCTTT. Translated: CASSTPRSEAFF.